The present T cell receptor beta chain was sequenced within a study of T cells in localized non-small cell lung cancer. The study's findings and limits: Exceeding tumor, uninvolved adjacent lung had the highest T cell clonality. Without multi-region sequencing, intratumor heterogeneity could not be excluded. Those with higher blood T cell density had longer overall survival. Adjacent lung held a median around 56 of the top 100 tumor clones.

Points on this clone: The antigen is undetermined.

Generated by immunoSEQ multiplex PCR, the TCRdb table keeps only in-frame clones and is missing some. The sample carries fewer than 20,000 clones, roughly nine tenths recorded once. The sequence was collected from a woman aged 35 to 75 with stage I lung adenocarcinoma. Sequencing was performed on peripheral blood, taken before any cancer treatment.

This chain's CDR3 is CAISSTGGSYGYTF. CDR3 coding DNA: TGTGCCATCAGTTCTACAGGGGGGAGCTATGGCTACACCTTC. V usage is TRBV10-3 and J usage is TRBJ1-2, with 8 bases that match TRBD1. The CDR3 runs to 14 residues. The V gene's germline CDR1 is ENHRY and CDR2 SYGVKD. V shed 5 bases and J 4 bases; nucleotides not matched to a gene: 6.